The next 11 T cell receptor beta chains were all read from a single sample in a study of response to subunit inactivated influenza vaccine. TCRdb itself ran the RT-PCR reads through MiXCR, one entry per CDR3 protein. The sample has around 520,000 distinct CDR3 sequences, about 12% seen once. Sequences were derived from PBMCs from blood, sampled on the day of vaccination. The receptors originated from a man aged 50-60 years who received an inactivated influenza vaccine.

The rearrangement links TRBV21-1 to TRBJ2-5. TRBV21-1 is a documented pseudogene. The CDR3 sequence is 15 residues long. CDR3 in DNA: TGTGCCAGCAGCAATGTCGAGACCCCGTCAGAGACCCAGTACTTC. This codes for CASSNVETPSETQYF.

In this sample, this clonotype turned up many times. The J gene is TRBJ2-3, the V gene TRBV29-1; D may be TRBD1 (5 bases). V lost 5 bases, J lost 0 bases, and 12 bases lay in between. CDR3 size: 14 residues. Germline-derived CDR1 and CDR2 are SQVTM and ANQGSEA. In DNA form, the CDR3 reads TGCAGCGTTAAAAGGCAGGGAAGCACAGATACGCAGTATTTT. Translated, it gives CSVKRQGSTDTQYF.

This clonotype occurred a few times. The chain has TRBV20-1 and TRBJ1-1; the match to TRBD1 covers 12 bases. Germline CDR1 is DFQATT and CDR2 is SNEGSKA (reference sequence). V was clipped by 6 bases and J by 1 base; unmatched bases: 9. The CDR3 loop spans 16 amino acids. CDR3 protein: CSAQRGTGGPNTEAFF. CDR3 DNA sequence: TGCAGTGCCCAGAGAGGGACAGGGGGCCCGAACACTGAAGCTTTCTTT.

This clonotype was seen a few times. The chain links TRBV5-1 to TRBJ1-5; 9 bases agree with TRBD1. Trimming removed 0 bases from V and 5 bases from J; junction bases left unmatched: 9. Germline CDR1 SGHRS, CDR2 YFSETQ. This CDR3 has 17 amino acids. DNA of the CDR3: TGCGCCAGCAGCTTGGTCCCGGGACAGGGTGGATATCAGCCCCAGCATTTT. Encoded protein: CASSLVPGQGGYQPQHF.

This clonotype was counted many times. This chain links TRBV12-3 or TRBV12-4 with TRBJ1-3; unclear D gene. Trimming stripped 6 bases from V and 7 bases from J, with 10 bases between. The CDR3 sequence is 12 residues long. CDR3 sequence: CASSERRNTIYF. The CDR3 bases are TGTGCCAGCAGCGAACGGAGGAACACCATATATTTT.

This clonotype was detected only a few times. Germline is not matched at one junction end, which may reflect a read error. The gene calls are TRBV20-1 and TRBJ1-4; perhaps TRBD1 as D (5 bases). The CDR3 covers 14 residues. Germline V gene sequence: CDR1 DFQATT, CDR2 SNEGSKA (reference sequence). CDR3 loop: CSARDPRGAGAQPF. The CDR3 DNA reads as TGCAGTGCTAGAGATCCAAGGGGCGCGGGTGCTCAACCTTTT.

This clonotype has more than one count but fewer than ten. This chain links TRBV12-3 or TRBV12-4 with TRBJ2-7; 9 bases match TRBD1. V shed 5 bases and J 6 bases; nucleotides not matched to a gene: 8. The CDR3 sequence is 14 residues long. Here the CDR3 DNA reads TGTGCCAGCAGTCCGCTCACAGGGGGCGGCGAGCAGTACTTC. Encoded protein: CASSPLTGGGEQYF.

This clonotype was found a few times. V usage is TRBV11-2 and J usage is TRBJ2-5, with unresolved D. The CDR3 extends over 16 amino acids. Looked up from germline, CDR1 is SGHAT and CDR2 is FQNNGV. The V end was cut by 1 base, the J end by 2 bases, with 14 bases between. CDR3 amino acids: CASSLGAEASQETQYF. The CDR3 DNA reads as TGTGCCAGCAGCTTAGGGGCCGAAGCGTCTCAAGAGACCCAGTACTTC.

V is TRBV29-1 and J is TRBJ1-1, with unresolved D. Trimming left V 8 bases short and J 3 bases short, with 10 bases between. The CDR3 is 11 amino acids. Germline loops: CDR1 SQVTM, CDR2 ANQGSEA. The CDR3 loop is CSSQPDTEAFF. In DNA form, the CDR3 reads TGCAGCTCTCAGCCGGACACTGAAGCTTTCTTT. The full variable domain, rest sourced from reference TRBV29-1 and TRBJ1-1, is SAVISQKPSRDICQRGTSLTIQCQVDSQVTMMFWYRQQPGQSLTLIATANQGSEATYESGFVIDKFPISRPNLTFSTLTVSNMSPEDSSIYLCSSQPDTEAFFGQGTRLTVV.

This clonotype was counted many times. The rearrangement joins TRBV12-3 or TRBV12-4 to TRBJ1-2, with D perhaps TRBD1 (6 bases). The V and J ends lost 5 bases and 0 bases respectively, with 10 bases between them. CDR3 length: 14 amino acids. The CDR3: CASSEDRANYGYTF. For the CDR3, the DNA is TGTGCCAGCAGTGAGGACAGAGCTAACTATGGCTACACCTTC.

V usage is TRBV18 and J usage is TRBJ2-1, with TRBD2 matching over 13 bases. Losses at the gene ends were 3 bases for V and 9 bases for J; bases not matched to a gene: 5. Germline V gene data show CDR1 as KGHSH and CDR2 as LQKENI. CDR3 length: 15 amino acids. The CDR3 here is CASSPSGLAGLEQFF. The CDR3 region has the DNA TGTGCCAGCTCACCCTCGGGACTAGCGGGGCTTGAGCAGTTCTTC.